The 22 T cell receptor beta chains below all came from one sample that was sequenced in a study of blood T cells in healthy people across ages. The use of a sample-barcoded 5' primer and a J-beta primer mix characterized a second PCR of roughly 6 to 11 cycles. In TCRdb, the 5' RACE reads were re-called with MiXCR into one record per CDR3 protein. The sample has 1.5 million to 1.9 million distinct CDR3 sequences; about 45% are singletons. The specimen sequenced was blood. The origin of the receptors is a woman between 18 and 30 years old in good health.

The sample holds a few counts of this clonotype. The genes are TRBV20-1 and TRBJ2-1; D is unresolved. Trimming took off 0 bases at V and 0 bases at J, with 12 bases between the two ends. The CDR3 totals 16 residues. Germline CDR1 DFQATT, CDR2 SNEGSKA (reference sequence). This chain's CDR3 is CSARDTGRSSYNEQFF. CDR3 nucleotides: TGCAGTGCTAGAGATACTGGTCGATCCTCCTACAATGAGCAGTTCTTC.

This chain joins TRBV3-1 and TRBJ2-5; 7 nucleotides agree with TRBD2. Matching the DNA end better, TRBJ2-7 makes the J call doubtful. CDR3 size: 17 residues. Looked up from germline, CDR1 is LGHDT and CDR2 is YNNKEL (reference sequence). The CDR3 nucleotides are TGTGCCAGCAGCCAAGATTTATGGAAGGGAGGGACCTACGAGCAGTACTTC. Translated, it gives CASSQDLWKGGTYEQYF.

This clonotype was detected a few times. The V and J genes are TRBV6-5 and TRBJ2-7; 7 nucleotides match TRBD2. Germline-derived CDR1 and CDR2 are MNHEY and SVGAGI. V shed 6 bases, J shed 2 bases, and the junction held 7 bases outside the gene matches. The CDR3 runs to 14 residues. The CDR3 sequence: CASSFGLGPYEQYF. CDR3 sequence (DNA): TGTGCCAGCAGCTTCGGACTAGGTCCCTACGAGCAGTACTTC.

In its sample, this clonotype was seen a few times. The chain recombines TRBV2 with TRBJ1-2; 8 nucleotides align to TRBD1. The CDR3 extends over 14 amino acids. In germline, CDR1 is SNHLY, CDR2 FYNNEI. The junction had 3 bases not matched to a gene; V was cut back by 4 bases and J by 2 bases. The CDR3 DNA follows: TGTGCCAGCAGTGCCCGGACAGGGAACTATGGCTACACCTTC. Translated, it gives CASSARTGNYGYTF.

The V gene is TRBV12-3 or TRBV12-4, the J gene TRBJ1-5, with D uncertain. The CDR3 is 14 amino acids. Trimming took off 5 bases at V and 5 bases at J, with 13 bases between the two ends. The CDR3 DNA sequence: TGTGCCAGCAGTCGGGGAAGCGCATATCAGCCCCAGCATTTT. Encoded protein: CASSRGSAYQPQHF.

This clonotype has just a few counts. The rearrangement uses TRBV2 and TRBJ1-4; D not certain. The CDR3 has 14 residues. CDR1 SNHLY and CDR2 FYNNEI come from the germline V gene. Trimming removed 9 bases from V and 3 bases from J, with 14 bases in between. For the CDR3, the DNA is TGTGCCAGGGCTAAGGACTCAGCTAATGAAAAACTGTTTTTT. Protein product: CARAKDSANEKLFF.

At least ten counts were recorded for this clonotype. The chain has TRBV20-1 and TRBJ1-5; 7 bases are a match to TRBD1. J gave up 2 bases and V 5 bases, and 0 bases lay outside the gene matches. Looked up from germline, CDR1 is DFQATT and CDR2 is SNEGSKA (reference sequence). There are 12 residues in the CDR3. For the CDR3, the DNA is TGCAGTGCTGGACAGGGCAATCAGCCCCAGCATTTT. Its translation is CSAGQGNQPQHF.

This clonotype was found a few times. The chain joins TRBV6-5 to TRBJ2-1; a weak D match, TRBD2 (6 bases). CDR3 length equals 14 residues. V was cut by 9 bases and J by 4 bases, with 16 bases left in between. Germline loops: CDR1 MNHEY, CDR2 SVGAGI. CDR3 sequence (DNA): TGTGCCAGTCGGATTGGGGGGAGGTACAATGAGCAGTTCTTC. Its protein product is CASRIGGRYNEQFF.

CDR3 protein: CSARDLDRGFQQYF. The CDR3, as DNA: TGCAGTGCTAGAGATTTGGACAGGGGTTTTCAGCAGTACTTC. The chain uses TRBV20-1 and TRBJ2-4, with 9 bases lining up with TRBD1. CDR1 and CDR2 (germline): DFQATT, SNEGSKA (reference sequence). The CDR3 sequence is 14 residues long. Unmatched junction bases numbered 10, after V lost 0 bases and J lost 13 bases.

The chain combines TRBV9 with TRBJ2-7; D is ambiguous. V was clipped by 3 bases and J by 2 bases, with 9 bases between them. From germline, CDR1 is SGDLS and CDR2 YYNGEE. The CDR3 runs 13 residues. CDR3 nucleotides: TGTGCCAGCAGCGACGGTTCAACCTACGAGCAGTACTTC. Its translation: CASSDGSTYEQYF.

This clonotype was counted at least ten times. V is TRBV4-3 and J is TRBJ2-3; the match to TRBD2 covers 12 bases. Trimming at V came to 4 bases and at J to 5 bases, leaving 7 bases not matched to a gene. This CDR3 spans 16 amino acids. The germline V gene has CDR1 LGHNA and CDR2 YSLEER. The CDR3 nucleotides are TGCGCCAGCAGCCTAGGGCTAGCGGGGGGGCTAGATACGCAGTATTTT. This translates into CASSLGLAGGLDTQYF.

The J gene is TRBJ1-1, the V gene TRBV28; 12 nucleotides align to TRBD1. Germline V gene sequence: CDR1 MDHEN, CDR2 SYDVKM. This CDR3 contains 17 residues. After removal of 5 bases from V and 7 bases from J, the junction contained 14 bases not matched to a gene. The CDR3 is CASSRIPGQGAGGEAFF. The CDR3 coding sequence is TGTGCCAGCAGTCGGATTCCGGGACAGGGGGCTGGAGGTGAAGCTTTCTTT.

The rearrangement joins TRBV5-1 to TRBJ2-5, with 7 bases aligning to TRBD2. The V gene end was trimmed by 4 bases and the J gene end by 3 bases; junction bases not matched to a gene: 3. CDR1 is SGHRS, CDR2 YFSETQ, per germline. CDR3 length equals 13 residues. The CDR3 here is CASSAGTKETQYF. The CDR3 DNA reads TGCGCCAGCAGCGCCGGGACTAAAGAGACCCAGTACTTC.

The rearrangement joins TRBV28 to TRBJ1-3, with D hard to call. CDR1 MDHEN and CDR2 SYDVKM come from the germline V gene. The CDR3 loop spans 16 amino acids. Between the trimmed V and J ends, which lost 3 bases and 2 bases, there was a span of 14 bases. CDR3 region: CASSLVRRRAGNTIYF. The CDR3 nucleotides read TGTGCCAGCAGTTTGGTCCGTCGGAGGGCTGGAAACACCATATATTTT.

This sequence joins TRBV10-3 and TRBJ2-1; 14 bases fit TRBD2. After removal of 5 bases from V and 9 bases from J, the junction contained 3 bases not matched to a gene. The CDR3 sequence is 14 residues long. CDR1 and CDR2 (germline): ENHRY, SYGVKD. This CDR3 is CAISLGLAGGEQFF. The CDR3 nucleotides read TGTGCCATCAGTCTTGGACTAGCGGGAGGTGAGCAGTTCTTC.

The chain combines TRBV6-5 with TRBJ2-3, with D perhaps TRBD2 (6 bases). V was clipped by 6 bases and J by 5 bases, with 18 bases between them. The germline CDR1 and CDR2 sequences are MNHEY and SVGAGI. The CDR3 has 15 amino acids. The CDR3 DNA sequence: TGTGCCAGCAGCCACCTAACGGGGGATGTAGATACGCAGTATTTT. Translating gives CASSHLTGDVDTQYF.

The V and J genes are TRBV20-1 and TRBJ2-1, with 7 bases fitting TRBD1. The J call may be faulty, since TRBJ2-7 better matches the DNA end. CDR1 and CDR2 (germline): DFQATT, SNEGSKA (reference sequence). This CDR3 spans 14 amino acids. The CDR3 spells CSAQPGQRYNEQYF. The CDR3 region has the DNA TGCAGTGCTCAGCCGGGACAGCGCTACAATGAGCAGTACTTC.

The V call is TRBV12-3 or TRBV12-4, the J call TRBJ1-1; D is perhaps TRBD1 (5 bases). V lost 6 bases to trimming and J lost 5 bases, with 13 bases between them. The CDR3 sequence is 13 residues long. The DNA for the CDR3 is TGTGCCAGCAGCCCTCAGGGAGAAACTGAAGCTTTCTTT. Amino acid sequence: CASSPQGETEAFF.

This clonotype appeared a few times. The DNA for the CDR3 is TGTGCCAGCAGCTTGGCAGGGCCTACTAACTATGGCTACACCTTC. This translates into CASSLAGPTNYGYTF. This chain links TRBV5-5 with TRBJ1-2; a possible D gene is TRBD1 (5 bases). Germline CDR1 SGHKS, CDR2 YYEKEE (reference sequence). The V and J ends lost 0 bases and 0 bases respectively, with 9 bases between them. The CDR3 is 15 amino acids.

The chain joins TRBV5-1 to TRBJ2-1; 7 bases are shared with TRBD1. The CDR3 runs to 16 residues. Looked up from germline, CDR1 is SGHRS and CDR2 is YFSETQ. Trimming at V came to 6 bases and at J to 5 bases, leaving 14 bases not matched to a gene. Written as DNA, the CDR3 is TGCGCCAGCACCCGACAGGGATTCGCGGATAACAATGAGCAGTTCTTC. It yields the protein CASTRQGFADNNEQFF. Filled out from reference TRBV5-1 and TRBJ2-1, the complete variable domain reads KAGVTQTPRYLIKTRGQQVTLSCSPISGHRSVSWYQQTPGQGLQFLFEYFSETQRNKGNFPGRFSGRQFSNSRSEMNVSTLELGDSALYLCASTRQGFADNNEQFFGPGTRLTVL.

The gene calls are TRBV29-1 and TRBJ1-1; weak D call: TRBD1 (5 bases). CDR3 size: 11 residues. The germline V gene has CDR1 SQVTM and CDR2 ANQGSEA. The ends were cut back, 4 bases at V and 4 bases at J, with 7 bases in the middle. This CDR3 is CSVATVTEAFF. CDR3 coding DNA: TGCAGCGTTGCGACAGTCACTGAAGCTTTCTTT.

This sequence joins TRBV28 and TRBJ1-6; D is ambiguous. The CDR3 loop spans 13 amino acids. V gave up 10 bases and J gave up 3 bases, with 10 bases separating them. The germline gives CDR1 MDHEN, CDR2 SYDVKM. The CDR3 coding sequence is TGTGCCACACTCCAGGTCTATAATTCACCCCTCCACTTT. Translation gives CATLQVYNSPLHF.